This TCR beta chain stems from a study of T cell responses to AZD1222 COVID-19 vaccine. The data were produced by immunoSEQ multiplex PCR, yet TCRdb's version contains in-frame clones alone and is incomplete. The table includes fewer than 85,000 clones, around 89% detected once. The germline V gene encodes CDR1 SGHNT and CDR2 YENEEA. The CDR3 totals 15 residues. J was trimmed by 4 bases and V by 5 bases; bases with no gene match: 6. This chain uses TRBV11-3 with TRBJ2-1; 9 bases line up with TRBD2. This sequence originates from an adult in good health. The sample consisted of peripheral blood, taken on day 0 of AZD1222 vaccination. CDR3 loop: CASSPREGTYNEQFF. CDR3 sequence (DNA): TGTGCCAGCAGCCCGCGGGAGGGTACATACAATGAGCAGTTCTTC.